The next 27 T cell receptor beta chains were all read from a single sample in a study of T cell repertoires in cytomegalovirus infection. MiXCR was run by TCRdb on the reads, yielding one entry per CDR3 protein. The table has 100,000 to 150,000 distinct CDR3 sequences, 25% to 35% seen once. For these receptors, no antigen is known. The material was CD8+ T cells from cultured PBMCs, obtained from culture after CMV antigen stimulation. The receptors originated from a human donor in good health (CMV status not recorded). Some clones in this sample may be carry-over from other donors' samples.

V and J are TRBV19 and TRBJ1-5, with D unclear. The CDR3 covers 13 residues. Between the trimmed V and J ends, which lost 0 bases and 3 bases, there was a span of 3 bases. The germline gives CDR1 LNHDA, CDR2 SQIVND (reference sequence). The CDR3 spells CASSIEANQPQHF. The CDR3 DNA reads TGTGCCAGTAGTATAGAAGCCAATCAGCCCCAGCATTTT.

The chain couples TRBV7-2 to TRBJ1-6; TRBD1 might be the D (5 bases). This CDR3 contains 16 residues. Germline-derived CDR1 and CDR2 are SGHTA and FQGNSA. V gave up 5 bases and J gave up 0 bases, with 11 bases separating them. This chain's CDR3 is CASSPVQVSYNSPLHF. Written as DNA, the CDR3 is TGTGCCAGCAGCCCCGTACAGGTCTCCTATAATTCACCCCTCCACTTT.

The chain joins TRBV5-4 to TRBJ2-1; D uncertain. CDR3 length equals 12 residues. V was clipped by 6 bases and J by 6 bases, with 10 bases between them. Germline V CDR1 and CDR2: SGHNT, YYREEE (reference sequence). CDR3 in DNA: TGTGCCAGCACCACGGCAGGCAATGAGCAGTTCTTC. This codes for CASTTAGNEQFF.

This clonotype was picked up one time. J is TRBJ1-4 and V is TRBV25-1; D might be TRBD1 (5 bases). Germline CDR1 MGHDK, CDR2 SYGVNS. V was pared by 3 bases and J by 5 bases, with 10 bases between. The CDR3 contains 14 residues. The CDR3 sequence is CASSDGGVNEKLFF. For the CDR3, the DNA is TGTGCCAGCAGTGATGGGGGTGTGAATGAAAAACTGTTTTTT.

J is TRBJ2-4 and V is TRBV5-1, with 8 bases identical to TRBD2. The CDR3 has 16 amino acids. The V and J ends lost 5 bases and 0 bases, in that order; junction bases with no gene match: 7. CDR1 and CDR2 from the germline V gene are SGHRS and YFSETQ. CDR3 DNA: TGCGCCAGCAGTACCGGGACTAGTGGAGCCAAAAACATTCAGTACTTC. Amino acid sequence: CASSTGTSGAKNIQYF.

This clonotype was seen a few times. The chain uses TRBV19 and TRBJ2-7; 10 nucleotides match TRBD1. J lost 2 bases, V lost 11 bases, and 6 bases had no gene match. CDR1 is LNHDA, CDR2 SQIVND, per germline (reference sequence). This CDR3 is built from 13 residues. The CDR3 region has the DNA TGTGCCTCTCGGGACAGGGGTACCTACGAGCAGTACTTC. This codes for CASRDRGTYEQYF. Full variable domain (missing parts from reference TRBV19 and TRBJ2-7): DGGITQSPKYLFRKEGQNVTLSCEQNLNHDAMYWYRQDPGQGLRLIYYSQIVNDFQKGDIAEGYSVSREKKESFPLTVTSAQKNPTAFYLCASRDRGTYEQYFGPGTRLTVT.

The V and J genes are TRBV7-2 and TRBJ2-5, with a tentative D call TRBD1 (6 bases). The V end lost 8 bases, the J end lost 5 bases, and 21 bases lay between the germline ends. Per the germline V gene, CDR1 is SGHTA and CDR2 is FQGNSA. The CDR3 consists of 15 residues. CDR3 region: CASSQTGIGVETQYF. For the CDR3, the DNA is TGTGCCAGCTCTCAAACAGGGATCGGGGTGGAGACCCAGTACTTC. Variable domain in full (rest from reference TRBV7-2 and TRBJ2-5): GAGVSQSPSNKVTEKGKDVELRCDPISGHTALYWYRQSLGQGLEFLIYFQGNSAPDKSGLPSDRFSAERTGGSVSTLTIQRTQQEDSAVYLCASSQTGIGVETQYFGPGTRLLVL.

Of note for this clonotype: With a much larger clone just one base away, this may be a read error. The chain has TRBV7-2 and TRBJ1-3; 7 nucleotides align to TRBD1. The CDR3 consists of 16 residues. Looked up from germline, CDR1 is SGHTA and CDR2 is FQGNSA. The CDR3 DNA is TGTGTCAGCAGCTTAGTTGGCCAGGGGGGAGGAAACACCATATATTTT. It specifies CVSSLVGQGGGNTIYF.

This clonotype was observed a handful of times. V usage is TRBV7-6 and J usage is TRBJ2-1; D ambiguous. The CDR3 extends over 13 amino acids. Trimming shortened V by 1 base and J by 6 bases, and 7 bases separated the two germline ends. Germline V gene data show CDR1 as SGHVS and CDR2 as FNYEAQ. CDR3 sequence (DNA): TGTGCCAGCAGCTTAGACCTATTCAATGAGCAGTTCTTC. It specifies CASSLDLFNEQFF.

The chain is built from TRBV28 and TRBJ1-2; 7 positions match TRBD1. The germline gives CDR1 MDHEN, CDR2 SYDVKM. Trimming removed 4 bases from V and 10 bases from J; junction bases left unmatched: 15. This CDR3 has 15 residues. This CDR3 is CASSWWGRGSGIYTF. CDR3 bases: TGTGCCAGCAGTTGGTGGGGCAGGGGGTCGGGTATCTACACCTTC.

This clonotype came up many times. The chain carries TRBV7-8 and TRBJ2-1; tentative D call: TRBD2 (6 bases). This CDR3 has 16 amino acids. Germline CDR1 SGHVS, CDR2 FQNEAQ. With 5 bases removed from V and 2 bases from J, the gap between germline ends came to 16 bases. The CDR3, as DNA: TGTGCCAGCAGCCCCGCGTACGGGGGACCCTACAATGAGCAGTTCTTC. It translates to CASSPAYGGPYNEQFF.

This clonotype has more than one count but fewer than ten. This chain joins TRBV27 and TRBJ2-3, with D perhaps TRBD2 (5 bases). Germline V gene lookup returns CDR1 MNHEY and CDR2 SMNVEV (reference sequence). V was shortened by 4 bases and J by 6 bases, with 20 bases between the two germline ends. This CDR3 contains 16 residues. The CDR3 DNA reads TGTGCCAGCAGTTGGTCCTCCCGGGATAGTAGGGATACGCAGTATTTT. Translating gives CASSWSSRDSRDTQYF.

The chain uses TRBV10-3 and TRBJ1-1; D is perhaps TRBD1 (5 bases). Germline CDR1 is ENHRY and CDR2 is SYGVKD. V was cut by 10 bases and J by 1 base, with 16 bases left in between. The CDR3 has 14 residues. The CDR3 loop reads CATQEGTANTEAFF. In nucleotides, the CDR3 is TGTGCCACGCAAGAGGGGACTGCGAACACTGAAGCTTTCTTT.

J is TRBJ2-3 and V is TRBV6-2 or TRBV6-3, with D hard to call. Trimming left V 2 bases short and J 3 bases short, with 6 bases between. CDR3 length: 13 residues. Germline CDR1 is MNHEY and CDR2 is SVGEGT. CDR3: CASSYDVTDTQYF. Written as DNA, the CDR3 is TGTGCCAGCAGTTACGACGTGACAGATACGCAGTATTTT.

This clonotype was found a few times. Written as DNA, the CDR3 is TGTGCCAGCAGTTACTCGCCGACAGGGGGCTCCTCCTACGAGCAGTACTTC. The encoded protein is CASSYSPTGGSSYEQYF. The chain recombines TRBV6-5 with TRBJ2-7, with 10 bases that match TRBD1. The J segment lost 0 bases and the V segment lost 0 bases, leaving 5 bases of the junction unmatched. The CDR3 has 17 amino acids. The germline V gene has CDR1 MNHEY and CDR2 SVGAGI.

This clonotype was counted a few times. The gene calls are TRBV10-3 and TRBJ2-1; 8 bases align to TRBD2. CDR1 is ENHRY, CDR2 SYGVKD, per germline. The CDR3 covers 16 residues. V was pared by 0 bases and J by 12 bases, with 13 bases of the junction left unmatched. CDR3 amino acids: CAISESRGGYNEGQFF. CDR3 DNA: TGTGCCATCAGTGAGTCGCGCGGGGGGTACAATGAAGGGCAGTTCTTC.

J is TRBJ1-3 and V is TRBV7-8; no reliable D call. The CDR3 has 15 amino acids. V was pared by 3 bases and J by 0 bases, with 9 bases between. CDR1 SGHVS and CDR2 FQNEAQ come from the germline V gene. The CDR3 reads CASSLGGASGNTIYF. For the CDR3, the DNA is TGTGCCAGCAGCTTGGGCGGAGCCTCTGGAAACACCATATATTTT.

Concerning this clonotype: A single base separates this from a much larger clone, so it may be a read error. CDR3 loop: CASSPVGIELNTEAFF. Here the CDR3 DNA reads TGTGCCAGCAGCCCGGTCGGGATAGAACTGAACACTGAAGCTTTCTTT. The chain uses TRBV7-6 and TRBJ1-1, with D unresolved. Germline loops: CDR1 SGHVS, CDR2 FNYEAQ. Trimming pared 5 bases from V and 0 bases from J, leaving 16 bases between. The CDR3 spans 16 residues. The full variable domain, completed using reference TRBV7-6 and TRBJ1-1, is GAGVSQSPRYKVTKRGQDVALRCDPISGHVSLYWYRQALGQGPEFLTYFNYEAQQDKSGLPNDRFSAERPEGSISTLTIQRTEQRDSAMYRCASSPVGIELNTEAFFGQGTRLTVV.

This clonotype is a singleton in its sample. The CDR3: CASSPFRALSGPQHF. The CDR3 coding sequence is TGTGCCAGCAGCCCCTTCCGGGCCCTAAGTGGACCCCAGCATTTT. This chain joins TRBV12-3 or TRBV12-4 and TRBJ1-5; the D is unclear. Trimming took off 6 bases at V and 10 bases at J, with 22 bases between the two ends. This CDR3 comprises 15 residues.

V usage is TRBV6-1 and J usage is TRBJ1-5; a weak D match, TRBD1 (5 bases). Germline lookup yields CDR1 MNHNS and CDR2 SASEGT. CDR3 length equals 15 residues. V lost 2 bases, J lost 2 bases, and 10 bases lay in between. This chain's CDR3 is CASSELGVGNQPQHF. CDR3 bases: TGTGCCAGCAGTGAATTAGGGGTGGGCAATCAGCCCCAGCATTTT.

This chain joins TRBV11-2 and TRBJ2-3; D not certain. The CDR3 length is 13 residues. Trimming stripped 3 bases from V and 2 bases from J, with 6 bases between. The germline V gene has CDR1 SGHAT and CDR2 FQNNGV. CDR3 loop: CASSFRPTDTQYF. The CDR3, as DNA: TGTGCCAGCAGCTTTAGACCCACAGATACGCAGTATTTT.

This clonotype was picked up a small number of times. The rearrangement uses TRBV11-1 and TRBJ2-7; D remains unclear. V dropped 5 bases and J dropped 4 bases, with 12 bases sitting between them. Looked up from germline, CDR1 is SGHAT and CDR2 is FQDESV (reference sequence). This CDR3 comprises 13 residues. The DNA of the CDR3 is TGTGCCAGCAGCGAGTTCAATGCGTACGAGCAGTACTTC. Translation: CASSEFNAYEQYF.

The chain carries TRBV2 and TRBJ2-1; D possibly corresponds to TRBD1 (6 bases). Trimming left V 10 bases short and J 2 bases short, with 15 bases between. Germline CDR1 SNHLY, CDR2 FYNNEI. The CDR3 has 14 amino acids. The CDR3 DNA sequence: TGTGCCAACGAGAAGGGGGAACCCTACAATGAGCAGTTCTTC. It codes for CANEKGEPYNEQFF.

The rearrangement links TRBV19 to TRBJ1-2; D is possibly TRBD1 (5 bases). V lost 7 bases and J 3 bases, leaving 18 bases between the germline ends. In germline, CDR1 is LNHDA, CDR2 SQIVND (reference sequence). The CDR3 loop spans 15 amino acids. CDR3: CASTSIGVRDYGYTF. DNA for the CDR3: TGTGCCAGTACCTCCATAGGGGTCCGTGACTATGGCTACACCTTC.

This clonotype was seen many times. The gene calls are TRBV6-2 or TRBV6-3 and TRBJ2-3; D is perhaps TRBD2 (6 bases). Germline CDR1 is MNHEY and CDR2 is SVGEGT. This CDR3 region has 16 residues. The germline V and J ends were trimmed by 6 bases and 1 base, with 17 bases remaining between them. CDR3 in DNA: TGTGCCAGCAGGCCAGTAGGGCGGGAACGCACAGATACGCAGTATTTT. This encodes CASRPVGRERTDTQYF.

The rearrangement uses TRBV20-1 and TRBJ2-3; D is possibly TRBD2 (6 bases). Germline CDR1 and CDR2: DFQATT and SNEGSKA (reference sequence). Trimming took off 1 base at V and 1 base at J, with 15 bases between the two ends. CDR3 length: 16 residues. DNA of the CDR3: TGCAGTGCTAGAGGGGGCGGGGCTAGCGGCACAGATACGCAGTATTTT. It yields the protein CSARGGGASGTDTQYF.

The chain recombines TRBV7-9 with TRBJ2-3, with D perhaps matching TRBD1 (5 bases). Germline CDR1 reads SEHNR; CDR2 reads FQNEAQ (reference sequence). The V end was cut by 8 bases, the J end by 5 bases, with 8 bases between. CDR3 size: 11 residues. Here the CDR3 reads CASYTGDTQYF. CDR3 in DNA: TGTGCCAGCTATACAGGAGATACGCAGTATTTT.